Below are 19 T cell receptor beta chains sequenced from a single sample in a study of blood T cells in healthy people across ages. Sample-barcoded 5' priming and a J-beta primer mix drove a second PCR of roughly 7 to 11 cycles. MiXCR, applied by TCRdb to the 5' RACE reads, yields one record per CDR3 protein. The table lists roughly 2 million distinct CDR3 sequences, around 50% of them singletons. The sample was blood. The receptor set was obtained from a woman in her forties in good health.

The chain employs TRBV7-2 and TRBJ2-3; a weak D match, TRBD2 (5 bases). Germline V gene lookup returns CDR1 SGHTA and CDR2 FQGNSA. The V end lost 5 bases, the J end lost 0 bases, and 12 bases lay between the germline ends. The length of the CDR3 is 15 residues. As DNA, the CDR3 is TGTGCCAGCAGCGTCGACTACCGTAGCACAGATACGCAGTATTTT. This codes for CASSVDYRSTDTQYF.

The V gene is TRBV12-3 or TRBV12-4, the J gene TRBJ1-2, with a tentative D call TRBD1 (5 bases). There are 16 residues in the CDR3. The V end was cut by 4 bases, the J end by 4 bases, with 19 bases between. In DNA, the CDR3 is TGTGCCAGCAGTTCTTTTACGGCCGCGACAGTCTATGGCTACACCTTC. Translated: CASSSFTAATVYGYTF.

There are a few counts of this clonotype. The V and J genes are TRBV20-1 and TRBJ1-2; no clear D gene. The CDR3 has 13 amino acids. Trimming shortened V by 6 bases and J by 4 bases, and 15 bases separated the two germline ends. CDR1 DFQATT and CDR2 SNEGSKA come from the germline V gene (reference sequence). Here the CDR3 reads CSASADLPYGYTF. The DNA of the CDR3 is TGCAGTGCCTCGGCGGATTTACCCTATGGCTACACCTTC.

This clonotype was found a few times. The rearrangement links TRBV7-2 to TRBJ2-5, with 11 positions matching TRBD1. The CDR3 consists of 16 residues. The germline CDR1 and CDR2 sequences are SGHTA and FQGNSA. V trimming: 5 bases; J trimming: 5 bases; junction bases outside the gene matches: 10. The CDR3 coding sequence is TGTGCCAGCAGCCCACGGACAGGGGGCGCTTGGGAGACCCAGTACTTC. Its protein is CASSPRTGGAWETQYF.

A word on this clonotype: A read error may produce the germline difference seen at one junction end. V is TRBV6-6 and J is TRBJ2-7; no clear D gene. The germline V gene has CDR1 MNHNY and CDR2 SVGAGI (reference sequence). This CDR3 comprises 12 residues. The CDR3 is CVSSNTESEQYF. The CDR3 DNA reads TGTGTCAGCAGCAATACTGAGTCCGAGCAGTACTTC.

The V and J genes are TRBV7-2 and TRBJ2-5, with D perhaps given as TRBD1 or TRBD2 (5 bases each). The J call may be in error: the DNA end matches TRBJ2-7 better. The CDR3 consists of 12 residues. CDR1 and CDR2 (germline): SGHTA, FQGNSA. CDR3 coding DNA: TGTGCCAGCAGCTTAGTGGGACCCGAGCAGTACTTC. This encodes CASSLVGPEQYF.

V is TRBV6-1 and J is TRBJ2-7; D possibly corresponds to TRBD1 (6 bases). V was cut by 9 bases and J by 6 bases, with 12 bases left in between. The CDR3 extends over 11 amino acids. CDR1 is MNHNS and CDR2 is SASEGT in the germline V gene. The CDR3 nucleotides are TGTGCCAGTAACAGGGCAGCCGAGCAGTACTTC. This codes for CASNRAAEQYF.

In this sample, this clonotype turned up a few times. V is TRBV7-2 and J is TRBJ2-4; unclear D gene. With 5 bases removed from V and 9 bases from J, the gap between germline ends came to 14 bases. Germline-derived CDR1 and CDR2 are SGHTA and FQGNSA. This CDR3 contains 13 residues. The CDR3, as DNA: TGTGCCAGCAGCGTAGACATGAAAGGCATTCAGTACTTC. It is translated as CASSVDMKGIQYF.

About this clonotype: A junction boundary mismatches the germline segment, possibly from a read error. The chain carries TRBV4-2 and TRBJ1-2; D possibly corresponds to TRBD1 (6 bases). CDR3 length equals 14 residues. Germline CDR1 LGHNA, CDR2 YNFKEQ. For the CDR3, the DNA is TGTGCCAGCAGCCAAGAAGCAGGGGACTATGGCCACACCTTC. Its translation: CASSQEAGDYGHTF.

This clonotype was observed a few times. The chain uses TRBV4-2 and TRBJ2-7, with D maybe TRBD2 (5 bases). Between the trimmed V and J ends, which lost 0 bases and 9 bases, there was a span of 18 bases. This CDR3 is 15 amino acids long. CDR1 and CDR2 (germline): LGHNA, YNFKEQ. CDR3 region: CASSQDTRRPGPQYF. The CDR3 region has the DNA TGTGCCAGCAGCCAAGATACCCGGAGGCCTGGGCCGCAGTACTTC.

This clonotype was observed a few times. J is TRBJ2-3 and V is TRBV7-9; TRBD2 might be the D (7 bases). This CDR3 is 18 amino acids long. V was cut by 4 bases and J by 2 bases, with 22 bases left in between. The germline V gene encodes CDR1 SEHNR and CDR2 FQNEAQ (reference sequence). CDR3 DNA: TGTGCCAGCAGCTCTCTCCGGGACACGCGGGAGTTCACAGATACGCAGTATTTT. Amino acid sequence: CASSSLRDTREFTDTQYF.

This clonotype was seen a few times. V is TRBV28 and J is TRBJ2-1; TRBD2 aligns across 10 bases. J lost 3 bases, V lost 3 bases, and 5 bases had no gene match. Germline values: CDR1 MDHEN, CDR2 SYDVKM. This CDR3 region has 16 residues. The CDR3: CASSFLAGVLYNEQFF. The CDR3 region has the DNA TGTGCCAGCAGTTTTCTAGCGGGGGTACTCTACAATGAGCAGTTCTTC.

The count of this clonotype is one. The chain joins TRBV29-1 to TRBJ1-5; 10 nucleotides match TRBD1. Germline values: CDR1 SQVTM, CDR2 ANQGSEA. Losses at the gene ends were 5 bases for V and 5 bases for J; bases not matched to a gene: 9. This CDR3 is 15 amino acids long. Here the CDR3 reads CSVSLTGTGDQPQHF. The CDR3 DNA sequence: TGCAGCGTTTCTCTTACCGGGACAGGGGATCAGCCCCAGCATTTT.

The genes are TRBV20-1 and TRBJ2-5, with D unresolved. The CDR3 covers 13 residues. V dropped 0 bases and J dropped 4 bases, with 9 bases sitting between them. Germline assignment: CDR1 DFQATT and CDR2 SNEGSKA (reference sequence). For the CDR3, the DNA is TGCAGTGCTAGAGAGCCTAAGAGAGAGACCCAGTACTTC. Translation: CSAREPKRETQYF.

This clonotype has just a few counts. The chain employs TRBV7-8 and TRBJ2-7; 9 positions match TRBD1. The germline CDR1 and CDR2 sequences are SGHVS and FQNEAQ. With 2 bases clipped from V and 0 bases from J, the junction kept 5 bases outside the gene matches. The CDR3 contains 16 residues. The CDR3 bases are TGTGCCAGCAGCTTACAGTTGGGACAGGGCTCCTACGAGCAGTACTTC. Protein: CASSLQLGQGSYEQYF.

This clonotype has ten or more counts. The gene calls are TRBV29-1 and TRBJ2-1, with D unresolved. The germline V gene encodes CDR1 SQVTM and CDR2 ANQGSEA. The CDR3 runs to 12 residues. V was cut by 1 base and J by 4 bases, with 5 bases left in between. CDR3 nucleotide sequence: TGCAGCGTTGAAGGGAGATACAATGAGCAGTTCTTC. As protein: CSVEGRYNEQFF.

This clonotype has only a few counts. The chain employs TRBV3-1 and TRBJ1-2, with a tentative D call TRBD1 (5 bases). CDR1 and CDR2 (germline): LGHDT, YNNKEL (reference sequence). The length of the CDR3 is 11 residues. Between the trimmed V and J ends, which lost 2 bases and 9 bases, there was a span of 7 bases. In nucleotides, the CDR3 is TGTGCCAGCAGCCAACAGGGAAGCTACACCTTC. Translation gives CASSQQGSYTF.

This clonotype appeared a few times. The CDR3 nucleotides are TGTGCCAGCAGTACCCGGGGGGATACGCAGTATTTT. The encoded protein is CASSTRGDTQYF. J is TRBJ2-3 and V is TRBV27; D might be TRBD2 (6 bases). Germline V CDR1 and CDR2: MNHEY, SMNVEV (reference sequence). The V end was cut by 5 bases, the J end by 6 bases, with 9 bases between. There are 12 residues in the CDR3.

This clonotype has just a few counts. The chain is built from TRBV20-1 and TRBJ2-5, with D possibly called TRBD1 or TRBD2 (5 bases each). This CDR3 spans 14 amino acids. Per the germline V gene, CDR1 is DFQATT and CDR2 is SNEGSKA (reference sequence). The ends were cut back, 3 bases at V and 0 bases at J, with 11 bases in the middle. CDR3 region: CSASPGTNQETQYF. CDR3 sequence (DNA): TGCAGTGCTAGCCCCGGGACGAACCAAGAGACCCAGTACTTC.